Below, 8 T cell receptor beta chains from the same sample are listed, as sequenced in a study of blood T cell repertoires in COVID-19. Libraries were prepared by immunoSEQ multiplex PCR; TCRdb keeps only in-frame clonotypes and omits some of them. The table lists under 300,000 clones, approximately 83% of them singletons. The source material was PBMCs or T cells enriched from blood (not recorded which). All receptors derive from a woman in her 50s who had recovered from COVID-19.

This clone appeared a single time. The CDR3 region has the DNA TGCGCCAGCAGTCCAGGACAGGGGGCGGAAAAACTGTTTTTT. Protein sequence: CASSPGQGAEKLFF. The chain joins TRBV23-1 to TRBJ1-4; 11 bases agree with TRBD1. TRBV23-1 is assigned to the ORF class and has an uncertain function. CDR3 size: 14 residues. The ends lost 4 bases at V and 8 bases at J; junction bases unmatched: 3.

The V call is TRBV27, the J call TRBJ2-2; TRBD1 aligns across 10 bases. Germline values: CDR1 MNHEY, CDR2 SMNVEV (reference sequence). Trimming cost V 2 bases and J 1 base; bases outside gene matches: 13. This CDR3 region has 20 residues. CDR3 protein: CASSLTLPGTGVGNTGELFF. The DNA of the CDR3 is TGTGCCAGCAGTTTAACCCTTCCCGGGACAGGGGTGGGGAACACCGGGGAGCTGTTTTTT.

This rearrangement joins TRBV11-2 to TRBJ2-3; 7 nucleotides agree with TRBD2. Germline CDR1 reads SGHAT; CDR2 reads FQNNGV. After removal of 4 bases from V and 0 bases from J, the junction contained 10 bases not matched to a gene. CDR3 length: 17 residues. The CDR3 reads CASSSRGGEISTDTQYF. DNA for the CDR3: TGTGCCAGCAGCTCTAGGGGAGGGGAAATCAGCACAGATACGCAGTATTTT. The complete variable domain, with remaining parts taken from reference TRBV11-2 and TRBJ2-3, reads EAGVAQSPRYKIIEKRQSVAFWCNPISGHATLYWYQQILGQGPKLLIQFQNNGVVDDSQLPKDRFSAERLKGVDSTLKIQPAKLEDSAVYLCASSSRGGEISTDTQYFGPGTRLTVL.

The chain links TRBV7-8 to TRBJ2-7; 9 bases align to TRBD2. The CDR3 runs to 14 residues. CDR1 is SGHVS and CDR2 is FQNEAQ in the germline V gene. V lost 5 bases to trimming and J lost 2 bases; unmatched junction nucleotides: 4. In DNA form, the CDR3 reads TGTGCCAGCAGCCCCAGGACTAGCGCCTACGAGCAGTACTTC. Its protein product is CASSPRTSAYEQYF.

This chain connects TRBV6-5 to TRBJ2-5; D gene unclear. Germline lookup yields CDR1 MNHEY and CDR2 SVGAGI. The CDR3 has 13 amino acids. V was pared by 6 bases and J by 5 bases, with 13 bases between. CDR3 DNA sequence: TGTGCCAGCAGACGACGGCTCGGGGAGACCCAGTACTTC. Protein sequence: CASRRRLGETQYF.

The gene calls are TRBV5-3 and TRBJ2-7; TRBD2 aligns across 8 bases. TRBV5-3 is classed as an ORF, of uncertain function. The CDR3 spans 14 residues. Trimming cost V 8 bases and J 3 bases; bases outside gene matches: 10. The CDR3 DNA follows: TGTGCCAGCCAAATAGCGGGAATCGACTACGAGCAGTACTTC. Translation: CASQIAGIDYEQYF.

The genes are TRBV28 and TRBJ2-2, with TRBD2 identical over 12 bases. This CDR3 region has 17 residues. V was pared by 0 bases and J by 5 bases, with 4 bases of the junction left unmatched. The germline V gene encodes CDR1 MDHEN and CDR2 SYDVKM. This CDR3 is CASSLWVTSGRTGELFF. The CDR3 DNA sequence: TGTGCCAGCAGTTTATGGGTAACTAGCGGGAGGACCGGGGAGCTGTTTTTT.

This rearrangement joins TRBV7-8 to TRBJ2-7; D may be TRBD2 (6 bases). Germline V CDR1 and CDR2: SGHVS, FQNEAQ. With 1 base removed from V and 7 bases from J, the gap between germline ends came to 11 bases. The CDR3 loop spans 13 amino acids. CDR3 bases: TGTGCCAGCAGCTTAGGGGGGGAGAGGGAGCAGTACTTC. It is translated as CASSLGGEREQYF. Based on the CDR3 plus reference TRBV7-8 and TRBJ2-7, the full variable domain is GAGVSQSPRYKVAKRGQDVALRCDPISGHVSLFWYQQALGQGPEFLTYFQNEAQLDKSGLPSDRFFAERPEGSVSTLKIQRTQQEDSAVYLCASSLGGEREQYFGPGTRLTVT.